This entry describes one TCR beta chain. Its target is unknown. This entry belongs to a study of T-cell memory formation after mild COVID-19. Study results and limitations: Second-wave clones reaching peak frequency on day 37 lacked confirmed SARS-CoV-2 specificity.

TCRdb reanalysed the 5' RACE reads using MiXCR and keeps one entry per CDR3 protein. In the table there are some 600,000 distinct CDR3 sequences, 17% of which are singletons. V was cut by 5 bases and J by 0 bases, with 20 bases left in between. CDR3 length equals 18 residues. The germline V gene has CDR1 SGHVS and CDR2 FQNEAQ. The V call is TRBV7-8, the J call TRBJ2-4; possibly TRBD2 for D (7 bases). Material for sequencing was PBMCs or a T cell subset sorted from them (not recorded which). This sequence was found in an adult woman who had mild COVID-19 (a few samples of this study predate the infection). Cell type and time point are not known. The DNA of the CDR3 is TGTGCCAGCAGCCCCAGGGGACTATCAGAGCTAGCCAAAAACATTCAGTACTTC. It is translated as CASSPRGLSELAKNIQYF.